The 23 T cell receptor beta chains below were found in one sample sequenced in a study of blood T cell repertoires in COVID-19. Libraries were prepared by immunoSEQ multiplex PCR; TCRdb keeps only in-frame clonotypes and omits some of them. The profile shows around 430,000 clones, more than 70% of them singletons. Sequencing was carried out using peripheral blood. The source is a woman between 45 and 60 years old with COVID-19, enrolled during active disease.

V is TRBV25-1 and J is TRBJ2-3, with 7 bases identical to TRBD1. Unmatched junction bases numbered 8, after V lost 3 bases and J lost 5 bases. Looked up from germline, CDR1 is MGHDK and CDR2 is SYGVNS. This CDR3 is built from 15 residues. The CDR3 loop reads CASSDSGQYQDTQYF. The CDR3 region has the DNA TGTGCCAGCAGTGACTCGGGACAGTATCAAGATACGCAGTATTTT.

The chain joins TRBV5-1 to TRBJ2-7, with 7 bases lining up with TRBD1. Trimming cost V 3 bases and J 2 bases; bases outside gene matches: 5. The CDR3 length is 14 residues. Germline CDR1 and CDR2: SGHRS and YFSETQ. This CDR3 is CASSSTTGAYEQYF. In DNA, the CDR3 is TGCGCCAGCAGCTCGACAACAGGGGCCTACGAGCAGTACTTC.

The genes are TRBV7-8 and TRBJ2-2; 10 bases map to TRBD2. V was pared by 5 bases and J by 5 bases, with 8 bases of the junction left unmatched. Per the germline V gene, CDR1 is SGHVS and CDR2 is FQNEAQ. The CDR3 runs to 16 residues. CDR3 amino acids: CASSPSSGGRTGELFF. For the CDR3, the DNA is TGTGCCAGCAGCCCGAGTAGCGGGGGGCGGACCGGGGAGCTGTTTTTT.

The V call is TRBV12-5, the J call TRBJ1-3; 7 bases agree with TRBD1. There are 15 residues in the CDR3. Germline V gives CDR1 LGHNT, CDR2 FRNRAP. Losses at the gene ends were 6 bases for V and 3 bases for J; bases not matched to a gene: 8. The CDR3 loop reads CASGPDREVGNTIYF. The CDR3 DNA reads TGTGCTAGTGGGCCCGACAGGGAGGTTGGAAACACCATATATTTT.

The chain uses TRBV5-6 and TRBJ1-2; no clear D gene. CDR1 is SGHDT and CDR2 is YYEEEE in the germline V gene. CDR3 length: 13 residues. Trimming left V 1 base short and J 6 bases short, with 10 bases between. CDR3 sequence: CASSLLRVNGYTF. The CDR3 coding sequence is TGTGCCAGCAGCTTGTTGAGGGTAAATGGCTACACCTTC. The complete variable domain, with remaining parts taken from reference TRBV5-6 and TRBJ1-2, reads DAGVTQSPTHLIKTRGQQVTLRCSPKSGHDTVSWYQQALGQGPQFIFQYYEEEERQRGNFPDRFSGHQFPNYSSELNVNALLLGDSALYLCASSLLRVNGYTFGSGTRLTVV.

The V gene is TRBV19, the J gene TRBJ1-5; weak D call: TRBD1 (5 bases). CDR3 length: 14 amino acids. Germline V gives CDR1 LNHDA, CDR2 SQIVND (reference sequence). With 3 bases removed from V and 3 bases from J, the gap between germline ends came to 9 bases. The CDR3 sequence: CASSMGEVNQPQHF. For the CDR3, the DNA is TGTGCCAGTAGTATGGGGGAGGTCAATCAGCCCCAGCATTTT.

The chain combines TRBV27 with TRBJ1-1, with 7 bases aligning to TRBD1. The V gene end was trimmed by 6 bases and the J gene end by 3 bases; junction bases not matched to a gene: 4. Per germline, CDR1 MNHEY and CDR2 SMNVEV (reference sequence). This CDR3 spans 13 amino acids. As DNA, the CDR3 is TGTGCCAGCAGCAGGGGGACTTACACTGAAGCTTTCTTT. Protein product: CASSRGTYTEAFF.

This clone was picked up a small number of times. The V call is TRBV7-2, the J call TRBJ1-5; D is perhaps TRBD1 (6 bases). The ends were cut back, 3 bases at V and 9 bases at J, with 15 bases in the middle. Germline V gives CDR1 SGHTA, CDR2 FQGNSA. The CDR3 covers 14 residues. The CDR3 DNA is TGTGCCAGCAGCTTCACAGGGAGTGGGTGGCCCCAGCATTTT. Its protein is CASSFTGSGWPQHF.

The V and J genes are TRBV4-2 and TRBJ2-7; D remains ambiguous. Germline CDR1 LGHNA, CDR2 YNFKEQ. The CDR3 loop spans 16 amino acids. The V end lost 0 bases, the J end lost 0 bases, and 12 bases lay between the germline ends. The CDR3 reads CASSQDPTSFSYEQYF. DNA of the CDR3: TGTGCCAGCAGCCAAGACCCGACATCCTTCTCCTACGAGCAGTACTTC.

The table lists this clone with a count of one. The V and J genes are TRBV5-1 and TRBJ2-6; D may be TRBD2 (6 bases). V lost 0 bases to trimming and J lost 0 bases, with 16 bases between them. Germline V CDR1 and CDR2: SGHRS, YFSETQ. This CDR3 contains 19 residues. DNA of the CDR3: TGCGCCAGCAGCTTGGGCTTCGGGGGTGACCTCTCTGGGGCCAACGTCCTGACTTTC. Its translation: CASSLGFGGDLSGANVLTF. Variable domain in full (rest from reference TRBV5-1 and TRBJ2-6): KAGVTQTPRYLIKTRGQQVTLSCSPISGHRSVSWYQQTPGQGLQFLFEYFSETQRNKGNFPGRFSGRQFSNSRSEMNVSTLELGDSALYLCASSLGFGGDLSGANVLTFGAGSRLTVL.

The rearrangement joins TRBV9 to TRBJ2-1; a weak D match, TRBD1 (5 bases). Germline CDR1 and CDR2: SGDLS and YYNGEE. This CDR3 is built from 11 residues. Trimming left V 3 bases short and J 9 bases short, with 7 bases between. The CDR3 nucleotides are TGTGCCAGCAGCGCCGACAGTGAGCAGTTCTTC. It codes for CASSADSEQFF. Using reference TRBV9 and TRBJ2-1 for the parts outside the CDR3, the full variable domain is DSGVTQTPKHLITATGQRVTLRCSPRSGDLSVYWYQQSLDQGLQFLIQYYNGEERAKGNILERFSAQQFPDLHSELNLSSLELGDSALYFCASSADSEQFFGPGTRLTVL.

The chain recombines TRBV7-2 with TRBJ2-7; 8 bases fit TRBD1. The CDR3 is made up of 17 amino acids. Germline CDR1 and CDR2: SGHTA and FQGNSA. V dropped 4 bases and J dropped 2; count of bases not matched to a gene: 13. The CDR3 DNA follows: TGTGCCAGCAGCTACCTACTACCGGGACAGGCAACCTACGAGCAGTACTTC. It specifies CASSYLLPGQATYEQYF.

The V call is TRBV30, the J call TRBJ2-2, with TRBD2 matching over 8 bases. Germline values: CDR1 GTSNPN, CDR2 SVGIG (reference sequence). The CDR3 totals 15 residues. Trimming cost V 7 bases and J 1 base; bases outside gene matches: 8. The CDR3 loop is CASQPTSGNTGELFF. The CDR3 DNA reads TGTGCCTCCCAACCTACTAGCGGGAACACCGGGGAGCTGTTTTTT.

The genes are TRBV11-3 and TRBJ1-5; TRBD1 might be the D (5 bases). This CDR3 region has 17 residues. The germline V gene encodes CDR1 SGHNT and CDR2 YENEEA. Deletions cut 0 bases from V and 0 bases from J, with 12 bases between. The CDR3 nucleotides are TGTGCCAGCAGCTTAGATCAGGGCAGGCATAGCAATCAGCCCCAGCATTTT. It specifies CASSLDQGRHSNQPQHF.

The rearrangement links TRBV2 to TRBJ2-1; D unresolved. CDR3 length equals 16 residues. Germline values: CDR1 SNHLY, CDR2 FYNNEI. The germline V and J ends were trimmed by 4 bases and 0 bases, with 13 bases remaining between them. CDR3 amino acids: CASSVIGASSYNEQFF. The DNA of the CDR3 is TGTGCCAGCAGTGTGATCGGCGCTAGCTCCTACAATGAGCAGTTCTTC.

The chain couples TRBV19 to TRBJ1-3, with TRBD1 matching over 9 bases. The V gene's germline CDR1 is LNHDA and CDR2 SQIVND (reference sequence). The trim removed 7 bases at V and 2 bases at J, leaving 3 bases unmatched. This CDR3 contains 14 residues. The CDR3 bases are TGTGCCAGTACCTACAGGGGGCCTGGAAACACCATATATTTT. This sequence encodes CASTYRGPGNTIYF.

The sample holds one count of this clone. Here the CDR3 reads CASCRFRLAGDTGELFF. CDR3 coding DNA: TGTGCCAGCTGTCGGTTTAGGCTAGCGGGAGACACCGGGGAGCTGTTTTTT. The rearrangement joins TRBV7-9 to TRBJ2-2; 10 nucleotides agree with TRBD2. Germline V gives CDR1 SEHNR, CDR2 FQNEAQ (reference sequence). This CDR3 comprises 17 residues. V lost 8 bases, J lost 3 bases, and 12 bases stayed unmatched.

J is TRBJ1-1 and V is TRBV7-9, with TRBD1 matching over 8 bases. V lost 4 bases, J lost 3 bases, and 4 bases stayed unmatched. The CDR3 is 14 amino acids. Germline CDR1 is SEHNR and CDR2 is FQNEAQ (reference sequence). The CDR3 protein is CASSWGQVYTEAFF. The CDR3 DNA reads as TGTGCCAGCAGCTGGGGACAGGTGTACACTGAAGCTTTCTTT.

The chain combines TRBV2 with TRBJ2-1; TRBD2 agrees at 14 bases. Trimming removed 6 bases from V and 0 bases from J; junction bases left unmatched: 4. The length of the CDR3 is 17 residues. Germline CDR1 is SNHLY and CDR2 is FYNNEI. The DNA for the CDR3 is TGTGCCAGCAGCCGACTAGCGGGGGGGAGCTCCTACAATGAGCAGTTCTTC. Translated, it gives CASSRLAGGSSYNEQFF.

This chain's CDR3 is CASSELGSQETQYF. In nucleotides, the CDR3 is TGTGCCAGCAGTGAACTGGGCAGCCAAGAGACCCAGTACTTC. The chain links TRBV6-1 to TRBJ2-5; no firm D call. CDR3 size: 14 residues. V was cut by 2 bases and J by 1 base, with 8 bases left in between. Germline values: CDR1 MNHNS, CDR2 SASEGT.

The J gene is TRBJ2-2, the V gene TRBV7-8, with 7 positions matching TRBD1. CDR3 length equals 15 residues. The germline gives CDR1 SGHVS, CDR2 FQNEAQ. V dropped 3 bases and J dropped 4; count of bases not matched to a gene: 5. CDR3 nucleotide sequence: TGTGCCAGCAGCTTTTCCCCAGGGGGCACCGGGGAGCTGTTTTTT. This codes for CASSFSPGGTGELFF.

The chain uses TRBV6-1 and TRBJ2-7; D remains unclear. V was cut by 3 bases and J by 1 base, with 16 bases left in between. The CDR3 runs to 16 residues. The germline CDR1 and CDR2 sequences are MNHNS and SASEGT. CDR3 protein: CASSETSRQFSYEQYF. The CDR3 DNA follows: TGTGCCAGCAGTGAGACATCCCGGCAATTTTCCTACGAGCAGTACTTC.

The DNA for the CDR3 is TGTGCCAGTAGTATGGTCATTGGGGGGTTTGGAAACATTCAGTACTTC. As protein: CASSMVIGGFGNIQYF. V is TRBV19 and J is TRBJ2-4; the D gene is possibly TRBD2 (6 bases). CDR1 and CDR2 from the germline V gene are LNHDA and SQIVND (reference sequence). V shed 3 bases and J shed 6 bases, with 18 bases lying between them. The CDR3 spans 16 residues.